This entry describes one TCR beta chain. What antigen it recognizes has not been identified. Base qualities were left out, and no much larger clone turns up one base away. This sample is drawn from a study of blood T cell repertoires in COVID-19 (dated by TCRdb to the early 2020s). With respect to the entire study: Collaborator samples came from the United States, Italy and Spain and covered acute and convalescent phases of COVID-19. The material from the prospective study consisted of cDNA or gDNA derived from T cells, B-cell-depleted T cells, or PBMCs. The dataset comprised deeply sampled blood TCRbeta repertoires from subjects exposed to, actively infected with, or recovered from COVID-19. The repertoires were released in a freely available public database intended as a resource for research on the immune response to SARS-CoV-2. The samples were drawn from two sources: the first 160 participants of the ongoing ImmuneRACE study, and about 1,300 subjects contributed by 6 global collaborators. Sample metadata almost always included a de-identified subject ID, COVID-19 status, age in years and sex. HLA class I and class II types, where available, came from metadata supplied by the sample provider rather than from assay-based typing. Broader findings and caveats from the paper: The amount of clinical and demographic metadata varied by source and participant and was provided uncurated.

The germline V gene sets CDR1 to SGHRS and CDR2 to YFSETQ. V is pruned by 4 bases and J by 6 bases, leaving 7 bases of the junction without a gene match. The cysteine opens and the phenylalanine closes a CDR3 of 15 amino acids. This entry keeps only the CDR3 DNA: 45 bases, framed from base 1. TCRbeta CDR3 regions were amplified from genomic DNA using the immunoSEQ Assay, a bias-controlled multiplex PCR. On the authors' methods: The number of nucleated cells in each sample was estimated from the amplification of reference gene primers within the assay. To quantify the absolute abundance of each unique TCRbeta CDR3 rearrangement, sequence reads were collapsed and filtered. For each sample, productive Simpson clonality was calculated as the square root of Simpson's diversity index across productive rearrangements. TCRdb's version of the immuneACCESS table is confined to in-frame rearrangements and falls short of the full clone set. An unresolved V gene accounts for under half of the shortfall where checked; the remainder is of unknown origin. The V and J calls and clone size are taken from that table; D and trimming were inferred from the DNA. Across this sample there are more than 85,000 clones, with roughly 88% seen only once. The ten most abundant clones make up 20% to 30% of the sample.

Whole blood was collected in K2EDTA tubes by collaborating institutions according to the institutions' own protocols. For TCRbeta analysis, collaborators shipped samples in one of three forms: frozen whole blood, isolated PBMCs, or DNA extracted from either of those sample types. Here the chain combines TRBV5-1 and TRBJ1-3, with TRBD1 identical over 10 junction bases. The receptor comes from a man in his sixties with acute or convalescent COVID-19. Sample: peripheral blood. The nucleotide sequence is TGCGCCAGCAGCATCACGACAGGGGGCCAAAACACCATATATTTT. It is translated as CASSITTGGQNTIYF.